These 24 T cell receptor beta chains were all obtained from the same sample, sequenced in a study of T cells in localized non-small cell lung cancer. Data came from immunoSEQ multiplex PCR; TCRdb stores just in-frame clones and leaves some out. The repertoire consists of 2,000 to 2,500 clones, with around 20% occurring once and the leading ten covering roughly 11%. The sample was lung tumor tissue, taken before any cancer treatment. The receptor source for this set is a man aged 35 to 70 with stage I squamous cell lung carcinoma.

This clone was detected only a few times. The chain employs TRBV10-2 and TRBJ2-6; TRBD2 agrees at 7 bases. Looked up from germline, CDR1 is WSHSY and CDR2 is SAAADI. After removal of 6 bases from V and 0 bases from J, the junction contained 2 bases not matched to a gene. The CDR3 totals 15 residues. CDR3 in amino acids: CASSRLASGANVLTF. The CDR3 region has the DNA TGCGCCAGCAGCCGACTAGCCTCTGGGGCCAACGTCCTGACTTTC.

The CDR3 protein is CASSLPRSGAESGELFF. The CDR3, as DNA: TGTGCCAGCAGCTTGCCCCGGTCGGGAGCTGAATCCGGGGAGCTGTTTTTT. The V gene is TRBV11-3, the J gene TRBJ2-2; possible D gene TRBD2, 6 bases. The germline V and J ends were trimmed by 3 bases and 6 bases, with 20 bases remaining between them. From germline, CDR1 is SGHNT and CDR2 YENEEA. The CDR3 loop spans 17 amino acids.

CDR3 nucleotide sequence: TGTGCCAGCAGCTCTAGCCCGGGGAGGGGAAGGGGTGGAAATGAGCAGTTCTTC. As protein: CASSSSPGRGRGGNEQFF. The chain combines TRBV11-3 with TRBJ2-1; 7 nucleotides line up with TRBD2. The CDR3 covers 18 residues. In germline, CDR1 is SGHNT, CDR2 YENEEA. V gave up 4 bases and J gave up 7 bases; unmatched junction bases: 19.

CDR3: CASSRVTGANVLTF. The CDR3 DNA reads as TGTGCCAGCAGCCGAGTGACTGGGGCCAACGTCCTGACTTTC. J is TRBJ2-6 and V is TRBV11-3; no definite D call. CDR1 is SGHNT and CDR2 is YENEEA in the germline V gene. V lost 5 bases to trimming and J lost 2 bases, with 7 bases between them. The CDR3 consists of 14 residues.

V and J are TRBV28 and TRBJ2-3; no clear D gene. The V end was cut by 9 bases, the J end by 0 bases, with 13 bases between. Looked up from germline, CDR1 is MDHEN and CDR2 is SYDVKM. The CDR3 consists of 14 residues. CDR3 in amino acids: CARMVGPSTDTQYF. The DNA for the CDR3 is TGTGCCAGGATGGTGGGTCCTAGCACAGATACGCAGTATTTT.

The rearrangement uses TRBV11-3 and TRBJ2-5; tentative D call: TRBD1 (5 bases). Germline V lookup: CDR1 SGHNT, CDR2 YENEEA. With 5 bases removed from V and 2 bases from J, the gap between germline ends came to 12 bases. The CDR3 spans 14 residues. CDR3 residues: CASSRQGRQETQYF. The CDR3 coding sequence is TGTGCCAGCAGCCGCCAGGGAAGACAAGAGACCCAGTACTTC.

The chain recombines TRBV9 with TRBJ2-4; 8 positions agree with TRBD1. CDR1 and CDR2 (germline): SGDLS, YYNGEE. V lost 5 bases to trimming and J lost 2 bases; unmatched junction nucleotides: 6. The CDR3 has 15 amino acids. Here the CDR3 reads CASSPRDRSKNIQYF. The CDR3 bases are TGTGCCAGCAGTCCCCGGGACAGGTCCAAAAACATTCAGTACTTC.

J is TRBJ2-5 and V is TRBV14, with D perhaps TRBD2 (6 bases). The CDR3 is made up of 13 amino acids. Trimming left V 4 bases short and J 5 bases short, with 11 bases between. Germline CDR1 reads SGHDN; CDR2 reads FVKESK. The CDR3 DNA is TGTGCCAGCAGCCGATCCCGGGGGGAGACCCAGTACTTC. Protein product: CASSRSRGETQYF.

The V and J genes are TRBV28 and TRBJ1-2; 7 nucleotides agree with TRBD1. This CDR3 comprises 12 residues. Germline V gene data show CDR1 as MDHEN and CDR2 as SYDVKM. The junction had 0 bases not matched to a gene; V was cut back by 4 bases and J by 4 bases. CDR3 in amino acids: CASSYRGYGYTF. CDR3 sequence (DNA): TGTGCCAGCAGTTACAGGGGCTATGGCTACACCTTC.

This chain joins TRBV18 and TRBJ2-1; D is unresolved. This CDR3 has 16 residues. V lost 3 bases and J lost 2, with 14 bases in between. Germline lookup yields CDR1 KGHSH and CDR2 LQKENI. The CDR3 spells CASSPFGQRAYNEQFF. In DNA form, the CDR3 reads TGTGCCAGCTCACCTTTTGGTCAGCGTGCCTACAATGAGCAGTTCTTC. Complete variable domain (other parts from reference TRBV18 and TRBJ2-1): NAGVMQNPRHLVRRRGQEARLRCSPMKGHSHVYWYRQLPEEGLKFMVYLQKENIIDESGMPKERFSAEFPKEGPSILRIQQVVRGDSAAYFCASSPFGQRAYNEQFFGPGTRLTVL.

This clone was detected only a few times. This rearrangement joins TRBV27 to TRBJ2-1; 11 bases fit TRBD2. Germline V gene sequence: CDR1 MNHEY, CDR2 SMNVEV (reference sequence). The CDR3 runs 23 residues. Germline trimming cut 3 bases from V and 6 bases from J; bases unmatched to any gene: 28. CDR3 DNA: TGTGCCAGCAGTTTCCTTTTCCCCTCGACCGGGACTAGCGGTTTTTTCGGGGGCAATGAGCAGTTCTTC. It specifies CASSFLFPSTGTSGFFGGNEQFF.

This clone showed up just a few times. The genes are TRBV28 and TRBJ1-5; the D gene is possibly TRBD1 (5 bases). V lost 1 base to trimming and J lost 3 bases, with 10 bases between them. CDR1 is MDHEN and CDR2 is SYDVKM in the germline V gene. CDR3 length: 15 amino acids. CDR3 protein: CASSLSGLHNQPQHF. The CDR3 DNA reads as TGTGCCAGCAGTTTATCAGGGCTCCACAATCAGCCCCAGCATTTT.

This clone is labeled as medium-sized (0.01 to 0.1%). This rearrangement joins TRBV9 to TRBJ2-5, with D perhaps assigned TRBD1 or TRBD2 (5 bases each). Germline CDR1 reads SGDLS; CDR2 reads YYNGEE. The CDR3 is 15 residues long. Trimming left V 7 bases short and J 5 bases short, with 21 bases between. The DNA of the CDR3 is TGTGCCAGCGGGGCGGACGCGGGCCTTGGGGAGACCCAGTACTTC. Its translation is CASGADAGLGETQYF.

The CDR3 nucleotides are TGCAGCGCGACAGGAGAATGGAACACTGAAGCTTTCTTT. It yields the protein CSATGEWNTEAFF. The rearrangement joins TRBV29-1 to TRBJ1-1; tentative D call: TRBD1 (6 bases). With 7 bases removed from V and 1 base from J, the gap between germline ends came to 13 bases. CDR3 length: 13 residues. In germline, CDR1 is SQVTM, CDR2 ANQGSEA.

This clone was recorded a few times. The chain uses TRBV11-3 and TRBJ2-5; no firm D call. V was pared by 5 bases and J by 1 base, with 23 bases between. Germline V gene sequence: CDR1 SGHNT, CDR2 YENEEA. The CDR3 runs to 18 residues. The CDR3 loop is CASSVGSNLPKLQETQYF. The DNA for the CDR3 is TGTGCCAGCAGCGTGGGATCGAACCTACCAAAACTCCAAGAGACCCAGTACTTC.

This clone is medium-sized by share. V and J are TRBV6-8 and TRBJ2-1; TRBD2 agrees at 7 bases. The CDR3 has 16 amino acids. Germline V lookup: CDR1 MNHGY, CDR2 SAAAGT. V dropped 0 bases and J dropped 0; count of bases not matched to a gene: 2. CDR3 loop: CASSYSGGSSYNEQFF. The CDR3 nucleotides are TGTGCCAGCAGTTACTCCGGCGGGAGCTCCTACAATGAGCAGTTCTTC.

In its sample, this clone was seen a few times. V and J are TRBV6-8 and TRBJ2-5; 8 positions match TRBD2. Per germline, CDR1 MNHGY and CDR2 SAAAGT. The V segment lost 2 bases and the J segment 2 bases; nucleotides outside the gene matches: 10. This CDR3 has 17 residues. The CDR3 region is CASSYGRTSWFQETQYF. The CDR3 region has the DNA TGTGCCAGCAGTTACGGAAGGACTAGCTGGTTTCAAGAGACCCAGTACTTC.

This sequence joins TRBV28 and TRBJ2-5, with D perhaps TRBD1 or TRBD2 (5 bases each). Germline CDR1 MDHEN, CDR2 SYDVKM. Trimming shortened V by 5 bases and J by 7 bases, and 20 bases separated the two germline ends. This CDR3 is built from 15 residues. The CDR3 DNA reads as TGTGCCAGCAGTCCGGGGACGGAGCTCTATGGGACCCAGTACTTC. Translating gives CASSPGTELYGTQYF. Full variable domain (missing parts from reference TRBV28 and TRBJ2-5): DVKVTQSSRYLVKRTGEKVFLECVQDMDHENMFWYRQDPGLGLRLIYFSYDVKMKEKGDIPEGYSVSREKKERFSLILESASTNQTSMYLCASSPGTELYGTQYFGPGTRLLVL.

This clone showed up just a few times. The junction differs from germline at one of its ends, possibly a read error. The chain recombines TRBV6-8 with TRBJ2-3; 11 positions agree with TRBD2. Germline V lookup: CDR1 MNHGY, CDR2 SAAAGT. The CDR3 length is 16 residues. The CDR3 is CAISLSSGRQGDTQYF. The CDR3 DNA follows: TGTGCCATCAGTCTTTCTAGCGGGAGGCAGGGAGATACGCAGTATTTT.

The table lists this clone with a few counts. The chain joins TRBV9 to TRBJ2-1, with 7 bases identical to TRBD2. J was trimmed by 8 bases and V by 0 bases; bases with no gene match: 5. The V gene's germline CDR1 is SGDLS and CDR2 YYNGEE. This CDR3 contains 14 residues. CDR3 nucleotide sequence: TGTGCCAGCAGCGTAGGGTGGGAGGGCGATGAGCAGTTCTTC. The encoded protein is CASSVGWEGDEQFF.

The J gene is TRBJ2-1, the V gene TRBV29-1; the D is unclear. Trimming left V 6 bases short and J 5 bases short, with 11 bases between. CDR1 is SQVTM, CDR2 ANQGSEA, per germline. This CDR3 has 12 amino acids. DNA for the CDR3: TGCAGCGTGGGATGGTGGAACAATGAGCAGTTCTTC. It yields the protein CSVGWWNNEQFF.

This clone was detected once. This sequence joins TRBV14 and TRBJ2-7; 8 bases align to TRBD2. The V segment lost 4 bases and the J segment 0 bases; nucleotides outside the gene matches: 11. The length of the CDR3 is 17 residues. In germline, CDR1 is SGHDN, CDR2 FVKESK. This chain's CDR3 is CASSRGVAGLSSYEQYF. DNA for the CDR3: TGTGCCAGCAGCCGAGGGGTAGCGGGGCTTAGCTCCTACGAGCAGTACTTC. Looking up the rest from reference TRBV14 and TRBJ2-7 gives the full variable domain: EAGVTQFPSHSVIEKGQTVTLRCDPISGHDNLYWYRRVMGKEIKFLLHFVKESKQDESGMPNNRFLAERTGGTYSTLKVQPAELEDSGVYFCASSRGVAGLSSYEQYFGPGTRLTVT.

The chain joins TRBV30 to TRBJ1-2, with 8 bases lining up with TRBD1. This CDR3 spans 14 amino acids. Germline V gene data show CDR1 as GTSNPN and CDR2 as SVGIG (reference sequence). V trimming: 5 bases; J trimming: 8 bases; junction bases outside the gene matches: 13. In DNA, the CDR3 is TGTGCCTGGGTATCTAGGGACAGGTGGAACGGCTACACCTTC. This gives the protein CAWVSRDRWNGYTF.

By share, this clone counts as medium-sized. The CDR3 coding sequence is TGTGCCAGCAGCACGCGGGACGGCTCCTACGAGCAGTACTTC. Its protein is CASSTRDGSYEQYF. The genes are TRBV11-3 and TRBJ2-7, with D possibly TRBD2 on 6 matching bases. The CDR3 has 14 amino acids. Germline-derived CDR1 and CDR2 are SGHNT and YENEEA. V lost 5 bases and J lost 0, with 11 bases in between.